The next 21 T cell receptor beta chains were all read from a single sample in a study of monozygotic twins with inflammatory bowel disease. One entry per CDR3 protein, without DNA, is what TCRdb gives after re-calling the 5' RACE reads. Its table records about 450,000 distinct CDR3 sequences. What was sequenced was blood. All receptors derive from a human donor with ulcerative colitis or Crohn's disease, or a healthy co-twin of an affected twin (not recorded which).

This sequence joins TRBV6-1 and TRBJ2-1; lacking DNA, the TRBD2 call made by TCRdb goes unchecked. The germline V gene encodes CDR1 MNHNS and CDR2 SASEGT. CDR3 length: 15 residues. CDR3 loop: CASSRLPRSYNEQFF.

V and J are TRBV7-3 and TRBJ2-3. The CDR3 is 14 residues long. CDR1 is SGHTA, CDR2 FQGTGA, per germline. CDR3 residues: CASSLIPNTDTQYF.

This rearrangement joins TRBV4-3 to TRBJ2-3. This CDR3 region has 14 residues. The germline CDR1 and CDR2 sequences are LGHNA and YSLEER. Here the CDR3 reads CASSQERKTDTQYF.

V usage is TRBV20-1 and J usage is TRBJ2-4; with no DNA, the TCRdb D assignment of TRBD1 cannot be verified. The germline gives CDR1 DFQATT, CDR2 SNEGSKA (reference sequence). The CDR3 runs 15 residues. The CDR3 protein is CSASKQGTAKNIQYF.

V usage is TRBV7-2 and J usage is TRBJ2-3; TCRdb's D call of TRBD1 is untestable without DNA. The CDR3 is made up of 17 amino acids. The germline V gene has CDR1 SGHTA and CDR2 FQGNSA. The CDR3 loop reads CASSLGPPGFVSDTQYF.

The V gene is TRBV3-1, the J gene TRBJ1-2. Germline V CDR1 and CDR2: LGHDT, YNNKEL (reference sequence). The CDR3 is 12 residues long. CDR3 residues: CASSRTDYGYTF.

The CDR3 protein is CASTLMGAGGEKLFF. J is TRBJ1-4 and V is TRBV5-1; the TRBD1 assignment by TCRdb is unverifiable without DNA. The CDR3 length is 15 residues. In germline, CDR1 is SGHRS, CDR2 YFSETQ.

The chain combines TRBV12-3 or TRBV12-4 with TRBJ2-2; TCRdb's D call, TRBD1, is unchecked because there is no DNA. This CDR3 region has 16 residues. CDR3 sequence reads: CASSFTPGVNTGELLF.

The rearrangement uses TRBV2 and TRBJ1-4; TCRdb designates TRBD1, a call that cannot be tested without DNA. CDR1 and CDR2 from the germline V gene are SNHLY and FYNNEI. The CDR3 is 18 residues long. CDR3 loop: CASSPATGRRPNDEKLFF.

The rearrangement links TRBV5-6 to TRBJ2-1. The CDR3 sequence is 12 residues long. Germline assignment: CDR1 SGHDT and CDR2 YYEEEE. The CDR3 spells CASIKMGNEQFF.

The rearrangement uses TRBV7-9 and TRBJ1-1. The CDR3 extends over 14 amino acids. Germline V gene lookup returns CDR1 SEHNR and CDR2 FQNEAQ (reference sequence). The CDR3 loop is CASSLLALNTEAFF.

V usage is TRBV7-9 and J usage is TRBJ2-3; there is no DNA to check the TCRdb D call of TRBD1. Germline CDR1 reads SEHNR; CDR2 reads FQNEAQ (reference sequence). CDR3 length: 15 amino acids. CDR3 amino acids: CASSFSGAASDTQYF.

J is TRBJ2-7 and V is TRBV18; TCRdb names TRBD1, which stays unverified in the absence of DNA. This CDR3 comprises 13 residues. CDR1 is KGHSH, CDR2 LQKENI, per germline. The CDR3 is CASSPVLGDEQYF.

CDR3: CSVGGRFTGELFF. V usage is TRBV29-1 and J usage is TRBJ2-2; TCRdb returns TRBD1, unconfirmable since there is no DNA. The CDR3 covers 13 residues. The germline V gene encodes CDR1 SQVTM and CDR2 ANQGSEA.

The gene calls are TRBV10-3 and TRBJ1-5; the D call from TCRdb, TRBD1, cannot be confirmed without DNA. Germline lookup yields CDR1 ENHRY and CDR2 SYGVKD. The length of the CDR3 is 13 residues. The CDR3 spells CAISEGANQPQHF.

The V gene is TRBV5-1, the J gene TRBJ1-6. This CDR3 contains 15 residues. The germline V gene encodes CDR1 SGHRS and CDR2 YFSETQ. CDR3 sequence reads: CASSLEGSKNSPLHF.

The rearrangement links TRBV20-1 to TRBJ2-2. The CDR3 runs to 14 residues. In germline, CDR1 is DFQATT, CDR2 SNEGSKA (reference sequence). This CDR3 reads CSATVTGYTGELFF.

The chain carries TRBV7-9 and TRBJ1-1; there is no DNA to check the TCRdb D call of TRBD1. The CDR3 runs 12 residues. Looked up from germline, CDR1 is SEHNR and CDR2 is FQNEAQ (reference sequence). The CDR3 loop reads CASSYMTGWAFF.

This chain uses TRBV7-9 with TRBJ2-1. Looked up from germline, CDR1 is SEHNR and CDR2 is FQNEAQ (reference sequence). The CDR3 spans 12 residues. The CDR3 loop is CASSLAWNEQFF. The full variable domain, completed using reference TRBV7-9 and TRBJ2-1, is DTGVSQNPRHKITKRGQNVTFRCDPISEHNRLYWYRQTLGQGPEFLTYFQNEAQLEKSRLLSDRFSAERPKGSFSTLEIQRTEQGDSAMYLCASSLAWNEQFFGPGTRLTVL.

This rearrangement joins TRBV7-2 to TRBJ2-3; the D call from TCRdb, TRBD2, cannot be confirmed without DNA. Germline CDR1 SGHTA, CDR2 FQGNSA. The CDR3 is made up of 16 amino acids. CDR3 sequence: CASSFQLAGQGDTQYF.

V gene TRBV6-1 combines with J gene TRBJ2-2; TCRdb's D call, TRBD1, is unchecked because there is no DNA. The CDR3 covers 13 residues. Germline loops: CDR1 MNHNS, CDR2 SASEGT. The CDR3 here is CASTQGLTGELFF.